The 11 T cell receptor beta chains in this list originate from one sample, sequenced in a study of shared clonotypes between healthy human individuals. CD45RO-negative CD8 cells positively selected for CCR7 made up the naive population, which excluded terminally differentiated effector memory CD45RA+ cells. Using immunoSEQ multiplex PCR, the repertoire was profiled, and TCRdb retains in-frame clones only, with some absent. The sample shows around 1,900,000 clones, 90% to 95% of them seen only once. Sequencing was done on a sample of naive CD8+ T cells from PBMCs. Every receptor here comes from a man aged 18-30 years in good health. Some clones in this sample may be carry-over from other donors' samples.

The chain has TRBV7-9 and TRBJ1-2; no clear D gene. In germline, CDR1 is SEHNR, CDR2 FQNEAQ (reference sequence). The V end was cut by 4 bases, the J end by 1 base, with 16 bases between. The CDR3 sequence is 16 residues long. The CDR3 sequence: CASSSLRTDYNYGYTF. CDR3 DNA: TGTGCCAGCAGCTCTCTTAGGACGGACTATAACTATGGCTACACCTTC.

The gene calls are TRBV7-9 and TRBJ1-1; no firm D call. CDR1 SEHNR and CDR2 FQNEAQ come from the germline V gene (reference sequence). The V gene lost 0 bases and the J gene lost 11 bases, with 10 bases spanning the gap. The CDR3 contains 12 residues. The CDR3 is CASSLANNIAFF. CDR3 sequence (DNA): TGTGCCAGCAGCTTAGCCAATAACATTGCTTTCTTT. The whole variable domain, filled in from reference TRBV7-9 and TRBJ1-1, reads DTGVSQNPRHKITKRGQNVTFRCDPISEHNRLYWYRQTLGQGPEFLTYFQNEAQLEKSRLLSDRFSAERPKGSFSTLEIQRTEQGDSAMYLCASSLANNIAFFGQGTRLTVV.

The chain joins TRBV28 to TRBJ2-3; D gene ambiguous. CDR3 length: 11 residues. Germline CDR1 is MDHEN and CDR2 is SYDVKM. The germline V and J ends were trimmed by 8 bases and 4 bases, with 7 bases remaining between them. The CDR3 DNA is TGTGCCAGCTACTATCCAGATACGCAGTATTTT. It is translated as CASYYPDTQYF.

The chain combines TRBV9 with TRBJ2-2; D possibly corresponds to TRBD1 (5 bases). Trimming shortened V by 4 bases and J by 0 bases, and 13 bases separated the two germline ends. CDR1 SGDLS and CDR2 YYNGEE come from the germline V gene. The CDR3 has 16 residues. The CDR3 DNA follows: TGTGCCAGCAGCACGCACCCAGGGTCGAACACCGGGGAGCTGTTTTTT. Protein product: CASSTHPGSNTGELFF.

This clone appeared a single time. The V call is TRBV6-5, the J call TRBJ2-7; D is perhaps TRBD1 or TRBD2 (5 bases each). Trimming took off 0 bases at V and 5 bases at J, with 11 bases between the two ends. CDR1 and CDR2 from the germline V gene are MNHEY and SVGAGI. The length of the CDR3 is 14 residues. CDR3 sequence: CASSYSWGSNEQYF. The DNA for the CDR3 is TGTGCCAGCAGTTACTCTTGGGGGAGCAACGAGCAGTACTTC.

The chain employs TRBV5-1 and TRBJ2-2; D is unclear. The CDR3 has 14 residues. With 7 bases removed from V and 3 bases from J, the gap between germline ends came to 13 bases. CDR1 is SGHRS and CDR2 is YFSETQ in the germline V gene. This CDR3 is CASRKLSDTGELFF. DNA for the CDR3: TGCGCCAGCCGCAAGCTTTCGGACACCGGGGAGCTGTTTTTT.

The chain joins TRBV6-5 to TRBJ2-3, with 7 bases lining up with TRBD2. This CDR3 spans 14 amino acids. CDR1 is MNHEY, CDR2 SVGAGI, per germline. The J segment lost 6 bases and the V segment lost 4 bases, leaving 7 bases of the junction unmatched. CDR3 coding DNA: TGTGCCAGCAGTTCCAGCGGGATGAGGGATACGCAGTATTTT. Protein: CASSSSGMRDTQYF.

The chain employs TRBV11-2 and TRBJ2-1; perhaps TRBD2 as D (5 bases). V lost 2 bases and J lost 7, with 6 bases in between. Germline CDR1 SGHAT, CDR2 FQNNGV. This CDR3 has 12 residues. CDR3 sequence reads: CASSLIANEQFF. CDR3 in DNA: TGTGCCAGCAGCTTAATAGCGAATGAGCAGTTCTTC.

CDR3 region: CASRVGGREEQFF. Written as DNA, the CDR3 is TGTGCCAGCAGGGTCGGGGGGCGAGAGGAGCAGTTCTTC. This chain links TRBV27 with TRBJ2-1, with TRBD2 as a possible D gene (7 bases). Trimming took 6 bases from V and 10 from J, leaving 16 bases between them. Per germline, CDR1 MNHEY and CDR2 SMNVEV (reference sequence). This CDR3 has 13 residues.

This chain joins TRBV27 and TRBJ2-7; D is possibly TRBD2 (5 bases). The CDR3 extends over 17 amino acids. Germline lookup yields CDR1 MNHEY and CDR2 SMNVEV (reference sequence). The ends were cut back, 5 bases at V and 0 bases at J, with 20 bases in the middle. In nucleotides, the CDR3 is TGTGCCAGCAGTCCGACTGTGAGGTGGAGGAGCTCCTACGAGCAGTACTTC. Amino acid sequence: CASSPTVRWRSSYEQYF.

J is TRBJ2-1 and V is TRBV15, with 9 nucleotides matching TRBD2. The CDR3 is 17 residues long. J gave up 8 bases and V 5 bases, and 16 bases lay outside the gene matches. Looked up from germline, CDR1 is LNHNV and CDR2 is YYDKDF (reference sequence). This chain's CDR3 is CATSGWLREGLRDEQFF. CDR3 nucleotide sequence: TGTGCCACCAGCGGGTGGTTGCGGGAGGGCCTGAGGGATGAGCAGTTCTTC. Drawing the rest from reference TRBV15 and TRBJ2-1, the complete variable domain is DAMVIQNPRYQVTQFGKPVTLSCSQTLNHNVMYWYQQKSSQAPKLLFHYYDKDFNNEADTPDNFQSRRPNTSFCFLDIRSPGLGDTAMYLCATSGWLREGLRDEQFFGPGTRLTVL.